Sequencing of this T cell receptor beta chain was carried out in a study of cytomegalovirus exposure and HLA in healthy donors. General study findings and limits: Presence/absence analysis assumed near-uniform sequencing depth across donors. Earlier findings revealed that most TCR beta V segments proved productive either about 87% or about 30% of the time. The study flagged about 150 TCR beta chains as cytomegalovirus-associated.

The PCR was carried out with 60 Vbeta primers and 13 Jbeta primers. The assay was immunoSEQ multiplex PCR, and TCRdb's table has in-frame clones only and misses some. The sample records under 150,000 clones, around 79% being singletons. About this clone: Its antigen is currently unknown.

Sequenced sample: PBMCs. This clonotype was obtained from a woman aged 40-49 years in good health and CMV-seronegative.

The CDR3 DNA is TGTGCCAGCAGGGCAGGGGGTGGGCAGTACTTC. It translates to CASRAGGGQYF. This chain links TRBV28 with TRBJ2-5, with 7 bases aligning to TRBD1. This CDR3 is built from 11 residues. V was pared by 6 bases and J by 11 bases, with 6 bases of the junction left unmatched. Germline-derived CDR1 and CDR2 are MDHEN and SYDVKM.